The 13 T cell receptor beta chains below come from one sample, sequenced in a study of response to subunit inactivated influenza vaccine. MiXCR was run by TCRdb on the RT-PCR reads, yielding one entry per CDR3 protein. The repertoire consists of about 500,000 distinct CDR3 sequences, with approximately 12% occurring once and the leading ten covering about an eighth. The sequences come from PBMCs from blood, collected 45 days after vaccination. The receptors shown here come from a man aged 45 to 65 who received an inactivated influenza vaccine.

This clonotype has only a few counts. The V call is TRBV20-1, the J call TRBJ1-5; D gene ambiguous. The CDR3 has 12 amino acids. Per germline, CDR1 DFQATT and CDR2 SNEGSKA (reference sequence). CDR3: CSLSTGNQPQHF. CDR3 bases: TGCTCCCTCTCGACCGGGAATCAGCCCCAGCATTTT.

This clonotype was seen many times. V gene TRBV5-1 combines with J gene TRBJ2-1, with D perhaps TRBD1 (5 bases). With 4 bases removed from V and 5 bases from J, the gap between germline ends came to 7 bases. The CDR3 extends over 12 amino acids. In germline, CDR1 is SGHRS, CDR2 YFSETQ. CDR3 DNA: TGCGCCAGCAGCAAGGGGAACAATGAGCAGTTCTTC. It encodes CASSKGNNEQFF.

The chain combines TRBV20-1 with TRBJ2-1, with 8 bases that match TRBD2. The V and J ends lost 5 bases and 5 bases, in that order; junction bases with no gene match: 11. Germline CDR1 reads DFQATT; CDR2 reads SNEGSKA (reference sequence). The CDR3 is made up of 15 amino acids. The CDR3 protein is CSAGSGTSLNNEQFF. In nucleotides, the CDR3 is TGCAGTGCTGGATCGGGGACTAGTCTTAACAATGAGCAGTTCTTC.

The chain links TRBV20-1 to TRBJ2-1, with TRBD2 matching over 8 bases. CDR1 is DFQATT and CDR2 is SNEGSKA in the germline V gene (reference sequence). The CDR3 sequence is 16 residues long. The ends lost 0 bases at V and 3 bases at J; junction bases unmatched: 7. CDR3 region: CSARDLREGLYNEQFF. In DNA, the CDR3 is TGCAGTGCTAGAGATTTACGGGAGGGCCTCTACAATGAGCAGTTCTTC.

This clonotype has ten or more counts. The chain carries TRBV4-2 and TRBJ1-1, with D possibly TRBD1 on 5 matching bases. The CDR3 covers 14 residues. The ends were cut back, 4 bases at V and 5 bases at J, with 14 bases in the middle. Germline loops: CDR1 LGHNA, CDR2 YNFKEQ. The CDR3 is CASSLEGRGTEAFF. In DNA form, the CDR3 reads TGTGCCAGCAGCCTCGAGGGACGGGGGACTGAAGCTTTCTTT.

There are a few counts of this clonotype. This chain uses TRBV20-1 with TRBJ2-1; a weak D match, TRBD2 (5 bases). This CDR3 has 12 amino acids. Germline values: CDR1 DFQATT, CDR2 SNEGSKA (reference sequence). Trimming removed 2 bases from V and 8 bases from J, with 10 bases in between. CDR3 sequence reads: CSARTGLHEQFF. The CDR3 DNA reads TGCAGTGCTAGAACCGGACTCCATGAGCAGTTCTTC.

This clonotype was observed a few times. The gene calls are TRBV12-3 or TRBV12-4 and TRBJ1-5, with D uncertain. V lost 6 bases and J lost 5, with 11 bases in between. This CDR3 contains 13 residues. In nucleotides, the CDR3 is TGTGCCAGCAGCGCCGGGATAGATCAGCCCCAGCATTTT. Translation gives CASSAGIDQPQHF.

The chain combines TRBV7-8 with TRBJ2-7, with D unresolved. Germline V gives CDR1 SGHVS, CDR2 FQNEAQ. CDR3 length equals 15 residues. Deletions cut 1 base from V and 2 bases from J, with 12 bases between. Written as DNA, the CDR3 is TGTGCCAGCAGCTTAGGGCAGGCGATTACCTACGAGCAGTACTTC. It codes for CASSLGQAITYEQYF.

The chain employs TRBV27 and TRBJ2-3, with D perhaps assigned TRBD1 or TRBD2 (5 bases each). Trimming removed 8 bases at V and 12 bases at J, with 12 bases between. The germline CDR1 and CDR2 sequences are MNHEY and SMNVEV (reference sequence). The CDR3 is 10 residues long. DNA of the CDR3: TGTGCCAGCGGTCGGGGCTACCAGTATTTT. This sequence encodes CASGRGYQYF.

This clonotype has a handful of counts. This chain links TRBV12-3 or TRBV12-4 with TRBJ1-1; tentatively, D is TRBD1 (6 bases). The CDR3 runs to 16 residues. Trimming stripped 5 bases from V and 8 bases from J, with 24 bases between. The CDR3 protein is CASSPSLQGLWGEAFF. As DNA, the CDR3 is TGTGCCAGCAGTCCCTCCCTCCAGGGGCTCTGGGGGGAAGCTTTCTTT.

V gene TRBV2 combines with J gene TRBJ2-2; no clear D. Germline V gene data show CDR1 as SNHLY and CDR2 as FYNNEI. The CDR3 contains 14 residues. V was shortened by 6 bases and J by 2 bases, with 10 bases between the two germline ends. CDR3 region: CASSPLPNTGELFF. The DNA for the CDR3 is TGTGCCAGCAGCCCACTCCCAAACACCGGGGAGCTGTTTTTT.

This clonotype appeared a few times. The V gene is TRBV20-1, the J gene TRBJ1-4; D is possibly TRBD1 (5 bases). The CDR3 is 15 residues long. CDR1 DFQATT and CDR2 SNEGSKA come from the germline V gene (reference sequence). With 0 bases removed from V and 6 bases from J, the gap between germline ends came to 14 bases. The CDR3 protein is CSARDGSGAHEKLFF. The CDR3 DNA reads as TGCAGTGCTAGAGATGGAAGTGGGGCTCATGAAAAACTGTTTTTT.

This chain uses TRBV2 with TRBJ2-5, with 11 bases lining up with TRBD2. The CDR3 totals 15 residues. J lost 6 bases, V lost 6 bases, and 9 bases had no gene match. Looked up from germline, CDR1 is SNHLY and CDR2 is FYNNEI. The CDR3, as DNA: TGTGCCAGCAGGCTGACTAGCGGGAAGAGGAAGACCCAGTACTTC. It encodes CASRLTSGKRKTQYF.